This T cell receptor (beta chain) is from a study of blood T cell repertoires in COVID-19. Participants' own reports of clinical history determined their cohort assignment. People in the exposed group encountered a COVID-19 case within 2 weeks before entering the study. In the authors' methods: Counts of nucleated cells, estimated from reference gene primer amplification, were obtained. TCRdb's copy holds only in-frame clones and misses some; the assay was immunoSEQ multiplex PCR. The V and J calls and the clone size are those of that table, but D and trimming were determined from the DNA. Of 200,000 to 250,000 clones listed, 83% are singletons. CDR1 and CDR2 from the germline V gene are SGHTA and FQGNSA. V lost 6 bases, J lost 2 bases, and 16 bases lay in between. CDR3 length: 15 amino acids.

This chain uses TRBV7-2 with TRBJ2-5, with a possible D match to TRBD2 (6 bases). The sequencing sample was made of PBMCs or T cells enriched from blood (not recorded which). The TCR was taken from a woman aged 50 to 65 who had been exposed to COVID-19. The CDR3 DNA reads TGTGCCAGCAGTCTAGGAGGGAGGAATCAAGAGACCCAGTACTTC. Amino acids: CASSLGGRNQETQYF. The full variable domain, in which reference TRBV7-2 and TRBJ2-5 provide the parts outside the CDR3, is GAGVSQSPSNKVTEKGKDVELRCDPISGHTALYWYRQSLGQGLEFLIYFQGNSAPDKSGLPSDRFSAERTGGSVSTLTIQRTQQEDSAVYLCASSLGGRNQETQYFGPGTRLLVL.